The clone carrying this TCR beta chain occurred a few times. The target antigen is unknown. Construction of naive CD8 libraries employed roughly 18,000 to 1,000,000 sorted cells together with 10%, 30% or 50% RNA. The authors gated naive CD8 T cells as CD8+CD4-CCR7+CD45RA+ for sorting. Preparation methods for the bulk TCR libraries were those previously described, with listed TCR primers. Using its own MiXCR run on the PCR reads, TCRdb lists one record per CDR3 protein. The data show approximately 550,000 distinct CDR3 sequences, about 25% seen once. The data were obtained in a study of molecular identifiers for immune sequencing clone quantification. Study results and caveats: Clones that had above 20 RNA copies took up over 97% of effector molecules but under 1% in naive cells.

This CDR3 has 17 residues. Germline assignment: CDR1 DFQATT and CDR2 SNEGSKA (reference sequence). Trimming left V 1 base short and J 2 bases short, with 21 bases between. This chain links TRBV20-1 with TRBJ2-7; either TRBD1 or TRBD2 may supply D (6 bases each). The sample was naive CD8+ T cells from blood, with Jurkat cell RNA spiked in. Subset of the sample: FACS-sorted CD8+CD4-CCR7+CD45RA+ naive T cells. The sequence was collected from a human donor in good health. Some libraries in this study had Jurkat cell RNA spiked in. The chain's CDR3 is CSARGVRTGAFTYEQYF. In DNA, the CDR3 is TGCAGTGCTAGAGGGGTCCGAACGGGGGCCTTCACCTACGAGCAGTACTTC.